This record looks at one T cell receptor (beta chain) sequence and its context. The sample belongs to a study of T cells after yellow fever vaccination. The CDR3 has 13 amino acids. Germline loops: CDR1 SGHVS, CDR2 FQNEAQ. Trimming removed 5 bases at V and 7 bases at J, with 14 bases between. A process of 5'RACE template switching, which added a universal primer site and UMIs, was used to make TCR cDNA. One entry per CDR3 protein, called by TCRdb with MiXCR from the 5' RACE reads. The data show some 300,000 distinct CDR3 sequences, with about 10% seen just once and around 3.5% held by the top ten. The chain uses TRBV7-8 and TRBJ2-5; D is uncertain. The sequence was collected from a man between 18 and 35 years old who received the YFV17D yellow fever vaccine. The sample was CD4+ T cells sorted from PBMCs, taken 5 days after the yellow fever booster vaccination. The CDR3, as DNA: TGTGCCAGCAGCCCCGAACGCCTAGGGACCCAGTACTTC. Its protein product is CASSPERLGTQYF.